These 14 T cell receptor beta chains originate from one sample sequenced in a study of CD8 T cells in Susac syndrome. An amount of RNA that ranged from roughly 0.45 to 1 ug was reverse transcribed with random hexamers. In TCRdb, the immunoSEQ multiplex PCR reads were re-called with MiXCR into one record per CDR3 protein. The sample contains over 95,000 distinct CDR3 sequences, around 93% of which appear only once. Sequencing was performed on CD8+ T cells from PBMCs. The receptors originated from a human donor in good health.

This clonotype was seen a handful of times. V gene TRBV3-1 combines with J gene TRBJ2-3; the match to TRBD1 covers 8 bases. From germline, CDR1 is LGHDT and CDR2 YNNKEL (reference sequence). The CDR3 consists of 18 residues. Trimming at V came to 1 base and at J to 1 base, leaving 10 bases not matched to a gene. The CDR3 nucleotides are TGTGCCAGCAGCCAAGGAGCAGGGGGCTTTCGGGGCACAGATACGCAGTATTTT. It translates to CASSQGAGGFRGTDTQYF.

This chain connects TRBV7-2 to TRBJ2-1; TRBD2 matches 9 bases. Germline V gene data show CDR1 as SGHTA and CDR2 as FQGNSA. The CDR3 spans 16 residues. With 1 base clipped from V and 3 bases from J, the junction kept 4 bases outside the gene matches. The CDR3, as DNA: TGTGCCAGCAGCTTAGAACTAGCGGGTTTCTACAATGAGCAGTTCTTC. This translates into CASSLELAGFYNEQFF.

The chain carries TRBV10-3 and TRBJ2-7, with TRBD2 matching 7 bases. The germline V gene encodes CDR1 ENHRY and CDR2 SYGVKD. There are 15 residues in the CDR3. V was pared by 4 bases and J by 7 bases, with 13 bases of the junction left unmatched. The CDR3 here is CAISARGGRVEEQYF. Written as DNA, the CDR3 is TGTGCCATCAGTGCTCGGGGCGGGAGAGTCGAGGAGCAGTACTTC.

The CDR3 loop is CASSSSGGSGEAFF. DNA of the CDR3: TGTGCCAGTAGTTCCAGCGGAGGCTCAGGGGAAGCTTTCTTT. The chain employs TRBV19 and TRBJ1-1, with D perhaps matching TRBD1 (5 bases). The CDR3 is 14 amino acids. The ends were cut back, 5 bases at V and 8 bases at J, with 18 bases in the middle. Germline CDR1 LNHDA, CDR2 SQIVND (reference sequence). Full variable domain (remainder filled in from reference TRBV19 and TRBJ1-1): DGGITQSPKYLFRKEGQNVTLSCEQNLNHDAMYWYRQDPGQGLRLIYYSQIVNDFQKGDIAEGYSVSREKKESFPLTVTSAQKNPTAFYLCASSSSGGSGEAFFGQGTRLTVV.

J is TRBJ2-5 and V is TRBV20-1, with TRBD1 identical over 9 bases. Germline trimming cut 2 bases from V and 4 bases from J; bases unmatched to any gene: 11. There are 16 residues in the CDR3. Germline V gene sequence: CDR1 DFQATT, CDR2 SNEGSKA (reference sequence). CDR3 DNA sequence: TGCAGTGCTAGATTCGCCGGGACAGGGAGTGGAGAGACCCAGTACTTC. It encodes CSARFAGTGSGETQYF.

J is TRBJ1-2 and V is TRBV7-9, with TRBD1 identical over 8 bases. Germline lookup yields CDR1 SEHNR and CDR2 FQNEAQ (reference sequence). With V trimmed by 1 base and J by 4 bases, 5 bases remained unmatched. This CDR3 has 15 residues. The CDR3 loop reads CASSLGAGGTYGYTF. The CDR3 DNA reads TGTGCCAGCAGCTTAGGGGCAGGGGGCACCTATGGCTACACCTTC.

The chain employs TRBV29-1 and TRBJ1-1, with a possible D match to TRBD1 (5 bases). The CDR3 is 16 amino acids. Germline lookup yields CDR1 SQVTM and CDR2 ANQGSEA. With 4 bases removed from V and 1 base from J, the gap between germline ends came to 19 bases. The CDR3 loop is CSVGLGRGGGNTEAFF. In nucleotides, the CDR3 is TGCAGCGTTGGATTGGGGCGCGGGGGGGGGAACACTGAAGCTTTCTTT.

In its sample, this clonotype was seen a few times. The chain recombines TRBV20-1 with TRBJ1-1; D not certain. Trimming stripped 2 bases from V and 0 bases from J, with 10 bases between. Germline V CDR1 and CDR2: DFQATT, SNEGSKA (reference sequence). The CDR3 totals 14 residues. The CDR3 DNA sequence: TGCAGTGCTAGAACTGGGATTATGAACACTGAAGCTTTCTTT. Protein sequence: CSARTGIMNTEAFF.

The J gene is TRBJ1-1, the V gene TRBV18; 8 nucleotides match TRBD1. Trimming removed 5 bases from V and 1 base from J; junction bases left unmatched: 6. This CDR3 spans 15 amino acids. Germline V gene lookup returns CDR1 KGHSH and CDR2 LQKENI. Here the CDR3 DNA reads TGTGCCAGCTCATCAGATACAGGGGGGAACACTGAAGCTTTCTTT. It specifies CASSSDTGGNTEAFF.

The chain is built from TRBV10-3 and TRBJ2-1, with a weak D call TRBD1 (6 bases). Trimming pared 0 bases from V and 0 bases from J, leaving 12 bases between. Germline-derived CDR1 and CDR2 are ENHRY and SYGVKD. The CDR3 consists of 17 residues. The CDR3 nucleotides read TGTGCCATCAGTGAGTCAATGGCAGGGGACTCCTACAATGAGCAGTTCTTC. Protein product: CAISESMAGDSYNEQFF.

The V call is TRBV5-1, the J call TRBJ2-2; the D gene is possibly TRBD1 (5 bases). The CDR3 has 15 amino acids. Germline V gives CDR1 SGHRS, CDR2 YFSETQ. Deletions cut 4 bases from V and 4 bases from J, with 14 bases between. CDR3 sequence: CASSPRWGSTGELFF. The CDR3 coding sequence is TGCGCCAGCAGCCCTAGGTGGGGCAGCACCGGGGAGCTGTTTTTT. Supplemented by reference TRBV5-1 and TRBJ2-2, the full variable domain reads KAGVTQTPRYLIKTRGQQVTLSCSPISGHRSVSWYQQTPGQGLQFLFEYFSETQRNKGNFPGRFSGRQFSNSRSEMNVSTLELGDSALYLCASSPRWGSTGELFFGEGSRLTVL.

This clonotype showed up just once. The chain uses TRBV6-6 and TRBJ2-1; 11 nucleotides line up with TRBD1. Germline V gives CDR1 MNHNY, CDR2 SVGAGI (reference sequence). V was clipped by 6 bases and J by 9 bases; unmatched bases: 7. The CDR3 covers 14 residues. CDR3 sequence reads: CASSPDRGLFEQFF. CDR3 sequence (DNA): TGTGCCAGCAGCCCGGACAGGGGGCTTTTTGAGCAGTTCTTC.

J is TRBJ2-2 and V is TRBV7-9, with 8 bases fitting TRBD1. The CDR3 contains 18 residues. CDR1 is SEHNR and CDR2 is FQNEAQ in the germline V gene (reference sequence). The J segment lost 1 base and the V segment lost 4 bases, leaving 11 bases of the junction unmatched. CDR3 region: CASSYAPIGQGNTGELFF. The CDR3 nucleotides are TGTGCCAGCAGCTATGCCCCAATCGGACAGGGGAACACCGGGGAGCTGTTTTTT.

This chain uses TRBV29-1 with TRBJ2-3, with D possibly being TRBD2 (5 bases). Trimming removed 5 bases from V and 5 bases from J, with 17 bases in between. The germline CDR1 and CDR2 sequences are SQVTM and ANQGSEA. This CDR3 region has 14 residues. The CDR3 spells CSVLRPGRGDTQYF. The CDR3 DNA is TGCAGCGTTTTACGTCCGGGCCGGGGAGATACGCAGTATTTT.